This TCR beta chain was captured in a study of blood T cell repertoires in COVID-19. After removal of 0 bases from V and 4 bases from J, the junction contained 4 bases not matched to a gene. The CDR3 consists of 15 residues. The germline V gene encodes CDR1 SGDLS and CDR2 YYNGEE. Only in-frame clones appear in the TCRdb table, and some are missing; sequencing was by immunoSEQ multiplex PCR. The sample contains 250,000 or so clones, roughly 86% of which appear only once. This sequence joins TRBV9 and TRBJ2-1; 7 bases map to TRBD1. The specimen sequenced was peripheral blood. This sequence originates from a woman aged 55 to 70 with COVID-19, enrolled during active disease. The CDR3: CASSVGDRAYNEQFF. The CDR3 nucleotides read TGTGCCAGCAGCGTAGGAGACAGGGCTTACAATGAGCAGTTCTTC.